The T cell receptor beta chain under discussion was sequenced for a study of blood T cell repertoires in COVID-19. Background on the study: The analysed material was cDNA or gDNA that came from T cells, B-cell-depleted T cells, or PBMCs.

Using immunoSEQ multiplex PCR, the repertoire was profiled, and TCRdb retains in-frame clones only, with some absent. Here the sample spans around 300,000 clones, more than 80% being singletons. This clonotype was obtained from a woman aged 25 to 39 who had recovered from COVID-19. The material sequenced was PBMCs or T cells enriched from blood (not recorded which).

The CDR3 here is CATSRARGSYEQYF. The CDR3 DNA reads TGTGCCACCAGTCGGGCGCGGGGCTCCTACGAGCAGTACTTC. The V call is TRBV15, the J call TRBJ2-7; D may be TRBD2 (6 bases). V dropped 6 bases and J dropped 0 bases, with 12 bases sitting between them. Germline CDR1 LNHNV, CDR2 YYDKDF (reference sequence). This CDR3 region has 14 residues.